The sequence of this T cell receptor beta chain was determined in a study of T cells in Graves' hyperthyroidism and ophthalmopathy. What was amplified from RNA transcripts were TCR beta CDR3 regions. Researchers ran a first-round RT-PCR on the TCR CDR3 using the HTBI primer set. Each CDR3 protein gets one entry after TCRdb re-called the multiplex PCR reads with MiXCR. The data hold a few hundred thousand distinct CDR3 sequences, with more than 45% observed a single time. Newly diagnosed patients aged 18 to 65 had hyperthyroidism of under 2 months' duration. The CDR3 sequence is 11 residues long. Trimming cost V 5 bases and J 7 bases, with 8 bases left between them. CDR1 and CDR2 (germline): LNHNV, YYDKDF (reference sequence).

The V gene is TRBV15, the J gene TRBJ1-2, with D hard to call. This sequence was found in a woman aged 18-29 years with Graves' hyperthyroidism. Sample: peripheral blood or thyroid tissue (not recorded which). The DNA of the CDR3 is TGTGCCACCAGCGTAAGGGCTGGCTACACCTTC. As protein: CATSVRAGYTF.